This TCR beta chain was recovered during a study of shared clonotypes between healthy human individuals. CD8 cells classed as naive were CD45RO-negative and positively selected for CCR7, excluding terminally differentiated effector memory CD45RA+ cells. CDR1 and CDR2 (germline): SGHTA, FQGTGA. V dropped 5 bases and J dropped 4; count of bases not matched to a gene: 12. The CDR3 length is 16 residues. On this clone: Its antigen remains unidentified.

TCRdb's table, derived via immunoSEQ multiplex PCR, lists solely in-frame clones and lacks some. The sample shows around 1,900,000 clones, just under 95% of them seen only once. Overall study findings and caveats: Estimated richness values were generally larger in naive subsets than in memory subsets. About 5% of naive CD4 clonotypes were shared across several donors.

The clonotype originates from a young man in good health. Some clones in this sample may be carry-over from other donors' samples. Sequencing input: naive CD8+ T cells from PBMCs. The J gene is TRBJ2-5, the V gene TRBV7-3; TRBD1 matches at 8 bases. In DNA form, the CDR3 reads TGTGCCAGCAGCGGACGGGGACAGGACATGGCAGAGACCCAGTACTTC. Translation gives CASSGRGQDMAETQYF.